This T cell receptor (beta chain) was captured in a study of T cells in Graves' hyperthyroidism and ophthalmopathy. Study-wide results and caveats: Most thyroid clonotypes expanded above 0.001 appeared in blood too.

The investigators amplified TCR beta CDR3 regions from RNA transcripts. The TCR CDR3 first-round RT-PCR relied on the HTBI primer set. TCRdb processed the multiplex PCR reads anew with MiXCR; each CDR3 protein has one entry. The table records over 150,000 distinct CDR3 sequences, over 15% of them present only once. Newly diagnosed hyperthyroidism patients aged 18 to 65 years had disease lasting under 2 months. From more than 9.5 ml of fresh peripheral blood, PBMCs were isolated. This clonotype was seen repeatedly, ten times or more. The antigen is undetermined. The sample consisted of blood. The sequence was obtained from a woman aged 45-65 years with Graves' hyperthyroidism.

DNA for the CDR3: TGCAGTGCTAGAGCTCGGGACTCACGGCAGCCCCAGCATTTT. Protein: CSARARDSRQPQHF. The J gene is TRBJ1-5, the V gene TRBV20-1, with a possible D match to TRBD1 (5 bases). This CDR3 is 14 amino acids long. Per germline, CDR1 DFQATT and CDR2 SNEGSKA (reference sequence). Trimming took off 1 base at V and 7 bases at J, with 14 bases between the two ends.